These T cell receptor beta chains were read from a single sample in a study of shared clonotypes between healthy human individuals. The data were produced by immunoSEQ multiplex PCR, yet TCRdb's version contains in-frame clones alone and is incomplete. Here the sample spans more than 450,000 clones, about four fifths being singletons. The specimen sequenced was PBMCs. These TCRs come from a woman between 35 and 50 years old in good health. Some clones in this sample may be carry-over from other donors' samples. Each CDR3 is given with its conserved first and last residue. A D gene is named only where the DNA matches it firmly. Some rows mark clone size as missing; the rest say once, few, many or name a class of expanded clone.

j_gene,v_gene,d_gene,abundance,CDR3nt,CDR3aa
TRBJ2-5,TRBV7-2,NA,NA,TGTGCCAGCAGCTCGTACGAGTTGCGGGCAGTTCAAGAGACCCAGTACTTC,CASSSYELRAVQETQYF
TRBJ2-1,TRBV11-2,NA,once,TGTGCCAGCAGCCCCCGGTGGGGGAGTGGTGATGAGCAGTTCTTC,CASSPRWGSGDEQFF
TRBJ1-1,TRBV29-1,TRBD1,NA,TGCAGCGTTGGTAGACAGGGGGCTTGGACTGAAGCTTTCTTT,CSVGRQGAWTEAFF
TRBJ2-7,TRBV7-6,NA,NA,TGTGCCAGCAGCTTAGCGCCCACTAGTGAGGCCTACGAGCAGTACTTC,CASSLAPTSEAYEQYF
TRBJ1-6,TRBV18,NA,NA,TGTGCCAGCTCACCACGGGGGGACAAACCCGATTCACCCCTCCACTTT,CASSPRGDKPDSPLHF
TRBJ1-2,TRBV28,NA,NA,TGTGCCAGCAGTTTGGCGACAGGAGGCTACACCTTC,CASSLATGGYTF
TRBJ2-5,TRBV19,TRBD1,NA,TGTGCCAGTAGTATCCGACAGGGGGGTCAAGAGACCCAGTACTTC,CASSIRQGGQETQYF
TRBJ1-1,TRBV7-3,NA,NA,TGTGCCAGCAGCTTAGGAGGGGACACTGAAGCTTTCTTT,CASSLGGDTEAFF
TRBJ2-3,TRBV10-1,NA,few,TGCGCCAGCAGTGGAACAGGGTCGTATACGCAGTATTTT,CASSGTGSYTQYF
TRBJ2-1,TRBV9,NA,NA,TGTGCCAGCAGCGTTACAAATGAGCAGTTCTTC,CASSVTNEQFF
TRBJ2-1,TRBV7-2,NA,NA,TGTGCCAGCAGCCCCCAAAAAAGCAATGAGCAGTTCTTC,CASSPQKSNEQFF
TRBJ1-1,TRBV6-1,NA,NA,TGTGCCAGCAGTGAAGGTGAGAACACTGAAGCTTTCTTT,CASSEGENTEAFF
TRBJ1-2,TRBV6-1,TRBD1,NA,TGTGCCAGCAGTGGCGACCGGGACAGGGTGTATGGCTACACCTTC,CASSGDRDRVYGYTF
TRBJ2-7,TRBV10-2,TRBD1,NA,TGCGCCAGCAGGGGGACAGCATACGAGCAGTACTTC,CASRGTAYEQYF